These 18 T cell receptor beta chains were all obtained from the same sample, sequenced in a study of T cell changes during pregnancy in multiple sclerosis. TCRdb's copy holds only in-frame clones and misses some; the assay was immunoSEQ multiplex PCR. The top ten clones hold 0.6% to 0.9% of a sample with tens of thousands of clones, 70% to 90% of them seen once. Sequences were derived from CD4+ T cells from peripheral blood mononuclear cells, sampled in the first trimester of pregnancy. Receptor source: a female donor in good health, enrolled as a control in a pregnancy study.

This clone has just a few counts. This sequence joins TRBV4-3 and TRBJ1-2; D is unclear. Per germline, CDR1 LGHNA and CDR2 YSLEER. The CDR3 consists of 15 residues. V lost 1 base and J lost 1, with 10 bases in between. The CDR3 protein is CASSQVVGFNYGYTF. The CDR3 DNA follows: TGCGCCAGCAGCCAAGTCGTCGGTTTTAACTATGGCTACACCTTC.

The chain has TRBV27 and TRBJ1-2; D is unclear. With 2 bases removed from V and 4 bases from J, the gap between germline ends came to 8 bases. CDR3 size: 13 residues. The germline V gene encodes CDR1 MNHEY and CDR2 SMNVEV (reference sequence). Written as DNA, the CDR3 is TGTGCCAGCAGTTTAGAGGGATTCTATGGCTACACCTTC. It encodes CASSLEGFYGYTF.

The J gene is TRBJ2-7, the V gene TRBV27; possible D gene TRBD2, 6 bases. CDR3 length: 14 residues. Per the germline V gene, CDR1 is MNHEY and CDR2 is SMNVEV (reference sequence). The V gene lost 5 bases and the J gene lost 3 bases, with 14 bases spanning the gap. In nucleotides, the CDR3 is TGTGCCAGCAGTAAGCTCCCGGAGGGCTACGAGCAGTACTTC. Protein sequence: CASSKLPEGYEQYF.

The chain recombines TRBV6-1 with TRBJ2-5, with TRBD2 matching 8 bases. Unmatched junction bases numbered 5, after V lost 8 bases and J lost 3 bases. Germline CDR1 reads MNHNS; CDR2 reads SASEGT. The CDR3 covers 13 residues. The DNA of the CDR3 is TGTGCCAGCGTACGGGGGGGCGAAGAGACCCAGTACTTC. Protein sequence: CASVRGGEETQYF.

V usage is TRBV14 and J usage is TRBJ1-1, with unresolved D. Germline CDR1 and CDR2: SGHDN and FVKESK. Trimming took off 1 base at V and 4 bases at J, with 10 bases between the two ends. The CDR3 sequence is 14 residues long. CDR3 residues: CASSQVTKRTEAFF. The CDR3 nucleotides are TGTGCCAGCAGCCAAGTTACAAAGCGCACTGAAGCTTTCTTT. The full variable domain, in which reference TRBV14 and TRBJ1-1 provide the parts outside the CDR3, is EAGVTQFPSHSVIEKGQTVTLRCDPISGHDNLYWYRRVMGKEIKFLLHFVKESKQDESGMPNNRFLAERTGGTYSTLKVQPAELEDSGVYFCASSQVTKRTEAFFGQGTRLTVV.

The chain carries TRBV5-8 and TRBJ2-6; no clear D. The CDR3 loop spans 16 amino acids. Trimming removed 4 bases from V and 0 bases from J, with 11 bases in between. From germline, CDR1 is SGHTS and CDR2 YDEGEE. The CDR3 DNA follows: TGTGCCAGCAGCCCACTTCGGAGCTCTGGGGCCAACGTCCTGACTTTC. This codes for CASSPLRSSGANVLTF. The variable domain in full, with the rest retrieved from reference TRBV5-8 and TRBJ2-6, is EAGVTQSPTHLIKTRGQQATLRCSPISGHTSVYWYQQALGLGLQFLLWYDEGEERNRGNFPPRFSGRQFPNYSSELNVNALELEDSALYLCASSPLRSSGANVLTFGAGSRLTVL.

This clone came up once. The chain links TRBV14 to TRBJ2-1; 11 positions match TRBD2. This CDR3 spans 19 amino acids. Germline CDR1 and CDR2: SGHDN and FVKESK. Trimming removed 0 bases from V and 1 base from J; junction bases left unmatched: 8. CDR3 protein: CASSQDRLAGRLSYNEQFF. CDR3 in DNA: TGTGCCAGCAGCCAAGATCGACTAGCGGGGCGCCTTTCCTACAATGAGCAGTTCTTC.

The rearrangement uses TRBV7-3 and TRBJ2-1; D might be TRBD2 (5 bases). This CDR3 has 15 residues. Trimming removed 2 bases at V and 4 bases at J, with 12 bases between. CDR1 SGHTA and CDR2 FQGTGA come from the germline V gene. The CDR3 sequence: CASSLLGRGYNEQFF. CDR3 DNA: TGTGCCAGCAGCTTACTCGGAAGAGGGTACAATGAGCAGTTCTTC.

The CDR3 DNA reads as TGCAGCACCCGGGACTCGTCGATATACAATGAGCAGTTCTTC. Amino acid sequence: CSTRDSSIYNEQFF. The J gene is TRBJ2-1, the V gene TRBV29-1; TRBD2 might be the D (6 bases). The CDR3 is made up of 14 amino acids. The ends were cut back, 8 bases at V and 4 bases at J, with 18 bases in the middle. Germline V lookup: CDR1 SQVTM, CDR2 ANQGSEA.

J is TRBJ2-1 and V is TRBV7-9; 8 nucleotides match TRBD1. V shed 5 bases and J 2 bases; nucleotides not matched to a gene: 14. Germline V gene data show CDR1 as SEHNR and CDR2 as FQNEAQ (reference sequence). This CDR3 region has 18 residues. As DNA, the CDR3 is TGTGCCAGCAGCCCCGGGCAGGGGGCAGAGTTAGCCTACAATGAGCAGTTCTTC. Encoded protein: CASSPGQGAELAYNEQFF.

This clone was seen a single time. The gene calls are TRBV12-5 and TRBJ2-5; D perhaps matches TRBD2 (6 bases). The CDR3 has 15 amino acids. Trimming took off 1 base at V and 2 bases at J, with 11 bases between the two ends. Germline V gene sequence: CDR1 LGHNT, CDR2 FRNRAP. This CDR3 is CASGLDVGLQETQYF. CDR3 bases: TGTGCTAGTGGTTTGGACGTGGGACTTCAAGAGACCCAGTACTTC.

There are a few counts of this clone. The rearrangement joins TRBV2 to TRBJ1-6; 9 nucleotides agree with TRBD1. CDR3 length: 12 amino acids. Per germline, CDR1 SNHLY and CDR2 FYNNEI. J gave up 7 bases and V 8 bases, and 0 bases lay outside the gene matches. CDR3: CASGQGNSPLHF. The CDR3 nucleotides are TGTGCCAGCGGACAGGGGAATTCACCCCTCCACTTT.

This clone was seen just once. The chain is built from TRBV5-5 and TRBJ2-2, with D maybe TRBD1 (5 bases). V lost 1 base to trimming and J lost 4 bases, with 11 bases between them. Germline loops: CDR1 SGHKS, CDR2 YYEKEE (reference sequence). This CDR3 has 15 residues. The CDR3 coding sequence is TGTGCCAGCAGCTTGAAGCAGGGTGCCACCGGGGAGCTGTTTTTT. This encodes CASSLKQGATGELFF.

This clone was picked up a small number of times. The chain links TRBV11-2 to TRBJ1-1; the D is unclear. Germline V gene data show CDR1 as SGHAT and CDR2 as FQNNGV. Trimming stripped 5 bases from V and 0 bases from J, with 7 bases between. The CDR3 is made up of 13 amino acids. CDR3 region: CASSQQLNTEAFF. The CDR3 DNA follows: TGTGCCAGCAGCCAACAACTGAACACTGAAGCTTTCTTT.

In the case of this clone: This sample includes further DNA sequences coding for the same CDR3. V is TRBV5-1 and J is TRBJ1-1; maybe TRBD1 (5 bases). V dropped 1 base and J dropped 2 bases, with 9 bases sitting between them. This CDR3 spans 14 amino acids. Per the germline V gene, CDR1 is SGHRS and CDR2 is YFSETQ. The CDR3 loop reads CASSLSTGNTEAFF. DNA for the CDR3: TGCGCCAGCAGCTTGTCTACAGGAAACACTGAAGCTTTCTTT.

CDR3 bases: TGTGCCACCAGCAGAGATAGGGACAGGGCTGGAAACACCATATATTTT. The encoded protein is CATSRDRDRAGNTIYF. The rearrangement joins TRBV15 to TRBJ1-3; 9 bases match TRBD1. The V segment lost 0 bases and the J segment 2 bases; nucleotides outside the gene matches: 2. Germline-derived CDR1 and CDR2 are LNHNV and YYDKDF (reference sequence). The length of the CDR3 is 16 residues.

The chain uses TRBV7-2 and TRBJ1-2; tentative D call: TRBD1 (5 bases). The CDR3 is 11 amino acids. Per the germline V gene, CDR1 is SGHTA and CDR2 is FQGNSA. V lost 2 bases and J lost 8, with 6 bases in between. CDR3 in amino acids: CASSLYRGYTF. The CDR3 nucleotides are TGTGCCAGCAGCTTATACAGGGGCTACACCTTC.

This clone turned up a few times. The rearrangement links TRBV5-1 to TRBJ1-2; D might be TRBD1 (5 bases). With 3 bases removed from V and 4 bases from J, the gap between germline ends came to 10 bases. The CDR3 runs 13 residues. Germline loops: CDR1 SGHRS, CDR2 YFSETQ. The CDR3 here is CASSSGGIYGYTF. In DNA, the CDR3 is TGCGCCAGCAGCTCGGGGGGGATCTATGGCTACACCTTC.